This T cell receptor beta chain comes out of a study of blood T cell repertoires in COVID-19. Profiled with immunoSEQ multiplex PCR; TCRdb holds only in-frame clones, not every one. The sample has tens of thousands of clones, 86% seen once. The V and J ends lost 1 base and 2 bases respectively, with 9 bases between them. This CDR3 is 15 amino acids long. Germline V lookup: CDR1 SGHTA, CDR2 FQGNSA. This TCR derives from a middle-aged man with active COVID-19. The sequenced sample was peripheral blood. The rearrangement links TRBV7-2 to TRBJ2-1, with no clear D. The CDR3 is CASSLVAVTYNEQFF. In nucleotides, the CDR3 is TGTGCCAGCAGCTTAGTGGCCGTTACCTACAATGAGCAGTTCTTC.